Listed below are T cell receptor beta chains from one sample, sequenced in a study of Graves' ophthalmopathy and Graves' hyperthyroidism. TCRdb re-called the multiplex PCR reads through MiXCR, storing one row per CDR3 protein. The table records about 550,000 distinct CDR3 sequences, under 40% of them present only once. Specimen: peripheral blood or thyroid tissue (not recorded which). These TCRs come from an adult man with Graves' hyperthyroidism. Each CDR3 is given with its conserved first and last residue.

j_call: TRBJ1-4
v_call: TRBV7-6
cdr3_aa: CASSSGGVNEKLFF

j_call: TRBJ1-1
v_call: TRBV5-1
cdr3_aa: CASSDTSGGGDTEAFF

j_call: TRBJ1-5
v_call: TRBV15
cdr3_aa: CATRTGHLNRGNQPQHF

j_call: TRBJ1-1
v_call: TRBV2
cdr3_aa: CASTLRGSGTEAFF

j_call: TRBJ2-3
v_call: TRBV4-2
cdr3_aa: CASSQVLAGVTDTQYF

j_call: TRBJ1-2
v_call: TRBV5-1
cdr3_aa: CASSLVDRANYGYTF

j_call: TRBJ1-6
v_call: TRBV9
cdr3_aa: CASSPVGGNSPLHF

j_call: TRBJ1-3
v_call: TRBV4-1
cdr3_aa: CASSQVRVGGKGNTIYF

j_call: TRBJ2-5
v_call: TRBV25-1
cdr3_aa: CASSQGQETETQYF

j_call: TRBJ2-6
v_call: TRBV5-4
cdr3_aa: CASSRRGAGANVLTF

j_call: TRBJ1-1
v_call: TRBV7-9
cdr3_aa: CASSLGQGQDIGMNTEAFF

j_call: TRBJ2-2
v_call: TRBV10-3
cdr3_aa: CASSSGSSSTGELFF

j_call: TRBJ2-3
v_call: TRBV9
cdr3_aa: CASSTGLAGGSTDTQYF

j_call: TRBJ2-3
v_call: TRBV9
cdr3_aa: CASSEPGRGTQYF

j_call: TRBJ1-4
v_call: TRBV28
cdr3_aa: CASSLLRGWKNCFF

j_call: TRBJ2-5
v_call: TRBV13
cdr3_aa: CASQSGYQETQYF

j_call: TRBJ1-4
v_call: TRBV14
cdr3_aa: CASSLGRRLNEKLFF

j_call: .
v_call: TRBV20-1
cdr3_aa: CSAPPPLAGSEQFF

j_call: TRBJ1-2
v_call: TRBV20-1
cdr3_aa: CSVTANYGYTF

j_call: TRBJ2-3
v_call: TRBV7-9
cdr3_aa: CASTPRQGNTDTQYF

j_call: TRBJ2-5
v_call: TRBV7-9
cdr3_aa: CASSAGTGTWEETQYF

j_call: TRBJ2-5
v_call: TRBV20-1
cdr3_aa: CSAKGQGASGETQYF

j_call: TRBJ2-7
v_call: TRBV19
cdr3_aa: CASSNGLTLSYEQYF

j_call: TRBJ1-4
v_call: TRBV5-4
cdr3_aa: CASSGQRGHYNEKLFF

j_call: TRBJ2-7
v_call: TRBV10-3
cdr3_aa: CAISEGRGPYEQYF

j_call: TRBJ1-1
v_call: TRBV24-1
cdr3_aa: CATRQGLYTEAFF

j_call: TRBJ2-2
v_call: TRBV24-1
cdr3_aa: CATSDDGTGGNTGELFF

j_call: TRBJ1-1
v_call: TRBV7-9
cdr3_aa: CASSPPRQGLRDTEAFF

j_call: TRBJ2-7
v_call: TRBV10-2
cdr3_aa: CATGHSGYEQYF

j_call: .
v_call: TRBV25-1
cdr3_aa: CASSGLAGVIEQFF

j_call: .
v_call: TRBV7-8
cdr3_aa: CASSSGRVVNNEQFF

j_call: TRBJ2-3
v_call: TRBV2
cdr3_aa: CASNRRGSTDTQYF

j_call: TRBJ1-2
v_call: TRBV20-1
cdr3_aa: CSAHEDEGYGYTF

j_call: TRBJ1-1
v_call: TRBV5-6
cdr3_aa: CASSPTAGRMNTEAFF

j_call: TRBJ2-7
v_call: TRBV12-3/TRBV12-4
cdr3_aa: CASSFHGQDYNEQYF

j_call: TRBJ1-1
v_call: TRBV29-1
cdr3_aa: CSVGTLPPNTEAFF

j_call: TRBJ2-2
v_call: TRBV10-3
cdr3_aa: CAISGGDGYTGELFF

j_call: TRBJ2-6
v_call: TRBV12-3/TRBV12-4
cdr3_aa: CASSRTGLAGANVLTF

j_call: TRBJ2-2
v_call: TRBV19
cdr3_aa: CASNRRASADTGELFF

j_call: TRBJ1-3
v_call: TRBV11-2
cdr3_aa: CASSKGSGNTIYF

j_call: TRBJ2-3
v_call: TRBV7-9
cdr3_aa: CASSLDGADTDTQYF

j_call: TRBJ1-1
v_call: TRBV15
cdr3_aa: CATSTDRATEAFF

j_call: TRBJ2-7
v_call: TRBV29-1
cdr3_aa: CSVLGQGKMETYEQYF

j_call: TRBJ1-3
v_call: TRBV29-1
cdr3_aa: CSVVDRTNTIYF

j_call: TRBJ2-2
v_call: TRBV7-2
cdr3_aa: CASSLGSLMNTGELFF